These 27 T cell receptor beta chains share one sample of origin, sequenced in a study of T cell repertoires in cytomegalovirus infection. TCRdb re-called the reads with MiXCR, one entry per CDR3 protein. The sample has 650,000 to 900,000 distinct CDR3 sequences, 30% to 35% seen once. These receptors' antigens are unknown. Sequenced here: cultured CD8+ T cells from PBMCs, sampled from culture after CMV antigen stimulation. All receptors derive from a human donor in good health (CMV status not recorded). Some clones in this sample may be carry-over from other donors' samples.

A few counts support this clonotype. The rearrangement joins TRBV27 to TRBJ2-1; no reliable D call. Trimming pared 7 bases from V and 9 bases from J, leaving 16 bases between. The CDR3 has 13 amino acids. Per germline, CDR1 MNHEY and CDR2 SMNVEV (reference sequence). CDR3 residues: CASINYEKLEQFF. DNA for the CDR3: TGTGCCAGCATCAACTACGAAAAGCTTGAGCAGTTCTTC.

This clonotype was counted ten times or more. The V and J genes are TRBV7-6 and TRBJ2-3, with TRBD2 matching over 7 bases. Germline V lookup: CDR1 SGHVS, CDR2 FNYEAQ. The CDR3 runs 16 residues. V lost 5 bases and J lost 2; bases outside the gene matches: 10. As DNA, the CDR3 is TGTGCCAGCAGCGTATCGAGCGGGGTACTCACAGATACGCAGTATTTT. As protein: CASSVSSGVLTDTQYF.

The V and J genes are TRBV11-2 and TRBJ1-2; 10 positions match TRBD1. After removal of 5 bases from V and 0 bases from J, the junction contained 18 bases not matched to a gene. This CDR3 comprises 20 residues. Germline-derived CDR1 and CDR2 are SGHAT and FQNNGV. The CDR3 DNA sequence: TGTGCCAGCAGCCCCGAAGACCCACGCTTCGGACAGGGGGCTAACTATGGCTACACCTTC. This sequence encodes CASSPEDPRFGQGANYGYTF. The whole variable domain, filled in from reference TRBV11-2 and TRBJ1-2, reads EAGVAQSPRYKIIEKRQSVAFWCNPISGHATLYWYQQILGQGPKLLIQFQNNGVVDDSQLPKDRFSAERLKGVDSTLKIQPAKLEDSAVYLCASSPEDPRFGQGANYGYTFGSGTRLTVV.

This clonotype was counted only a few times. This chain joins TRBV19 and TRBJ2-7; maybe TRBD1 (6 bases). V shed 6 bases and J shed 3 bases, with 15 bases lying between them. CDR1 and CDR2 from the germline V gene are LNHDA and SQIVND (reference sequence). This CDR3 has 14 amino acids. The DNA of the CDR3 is TGTGCCAGTAGCCCGGGACAAGCTGACTACGAGCAGTACTTC. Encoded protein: CASSPGQADYEQYF.

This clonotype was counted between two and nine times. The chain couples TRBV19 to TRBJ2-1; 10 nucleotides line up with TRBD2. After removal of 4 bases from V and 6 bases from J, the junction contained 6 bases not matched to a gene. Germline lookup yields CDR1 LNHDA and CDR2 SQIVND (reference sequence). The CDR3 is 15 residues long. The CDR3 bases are TGTGCCAGTAGTACGAGCGGGGGGGCCGGCAATGAGCAGTTCTTC. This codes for CASSTSGGAGNEQFF.

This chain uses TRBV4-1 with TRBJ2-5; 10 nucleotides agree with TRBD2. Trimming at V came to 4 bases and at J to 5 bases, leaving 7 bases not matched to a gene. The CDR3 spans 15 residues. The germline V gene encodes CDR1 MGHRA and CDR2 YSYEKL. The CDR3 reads CASSRRSLAGETQYF. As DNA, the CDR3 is TGCGCCAGCAGCCGTCGATCACTAGCGGGGGAGACCCAGTACTTC.

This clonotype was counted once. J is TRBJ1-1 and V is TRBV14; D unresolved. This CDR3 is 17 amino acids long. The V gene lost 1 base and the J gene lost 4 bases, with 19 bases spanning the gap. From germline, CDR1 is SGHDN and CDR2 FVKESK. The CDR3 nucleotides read TGTGCCAGCAGCCAAGTTGATGGGTGGAACGAGATCACTGAAGCTTTCTTT. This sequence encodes CASSQVDGWNEITEAFF.

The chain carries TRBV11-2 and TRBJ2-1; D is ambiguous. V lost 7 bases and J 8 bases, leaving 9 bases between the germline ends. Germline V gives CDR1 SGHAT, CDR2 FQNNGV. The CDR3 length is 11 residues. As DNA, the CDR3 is TGTGCCAGCAACAGACCAGATGAGCAGTTCTTC. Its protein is CASNRPDEQFF.

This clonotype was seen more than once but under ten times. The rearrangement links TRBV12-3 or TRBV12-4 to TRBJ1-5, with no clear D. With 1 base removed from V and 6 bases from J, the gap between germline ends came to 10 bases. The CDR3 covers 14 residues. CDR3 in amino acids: CASSLGVLGQPQHF. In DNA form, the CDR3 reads TGTGCCAGCAGTTTAGGGGTGCTCGGTCAGCCCCAGCATTTT.

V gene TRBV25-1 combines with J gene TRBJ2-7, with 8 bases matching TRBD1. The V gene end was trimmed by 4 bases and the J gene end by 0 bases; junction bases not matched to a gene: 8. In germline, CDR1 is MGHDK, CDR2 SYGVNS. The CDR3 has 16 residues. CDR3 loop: CASSALGQESSYEQYF. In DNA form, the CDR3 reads TGTGCCAGCAGTGCTCTGGGACAGGAGAGCTCCTACGAGCAGTACTTC.

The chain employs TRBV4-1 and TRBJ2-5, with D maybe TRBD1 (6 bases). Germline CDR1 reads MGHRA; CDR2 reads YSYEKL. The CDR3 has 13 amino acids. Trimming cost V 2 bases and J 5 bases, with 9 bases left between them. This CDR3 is CASSQNRGETQYF. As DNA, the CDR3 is TGCGCCAGCAGCCAAAATAGGGGGGAGACCCAGTACTTC.

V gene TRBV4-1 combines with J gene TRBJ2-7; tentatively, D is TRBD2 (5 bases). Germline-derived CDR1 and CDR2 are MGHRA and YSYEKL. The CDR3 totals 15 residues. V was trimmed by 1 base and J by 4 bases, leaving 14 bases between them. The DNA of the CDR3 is TGCGCCAGCAGCCAAGGAACCTCCACGGGGTACGAGCAGTACTTC. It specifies CASSQGTSTGYEQYF.

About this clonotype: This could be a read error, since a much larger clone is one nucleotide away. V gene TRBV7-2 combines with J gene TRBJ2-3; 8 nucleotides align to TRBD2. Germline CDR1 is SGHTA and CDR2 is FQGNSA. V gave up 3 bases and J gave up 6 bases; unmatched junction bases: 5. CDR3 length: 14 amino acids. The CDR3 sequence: CTSSFPGLDDTQYF. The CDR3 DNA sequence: TGTACCAGCAGCTTCCCGGGACTAGATGATACGCAGTATTTT.

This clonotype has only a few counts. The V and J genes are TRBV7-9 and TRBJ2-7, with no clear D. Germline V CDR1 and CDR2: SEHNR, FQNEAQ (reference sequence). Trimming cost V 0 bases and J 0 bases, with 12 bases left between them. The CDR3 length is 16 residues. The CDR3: CASSLAWAASSYEQYF. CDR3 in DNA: TGTGCCAGCAGCTTAGCGTGGGCCGCCAGCTCCTACGAGCAGTACTTC.

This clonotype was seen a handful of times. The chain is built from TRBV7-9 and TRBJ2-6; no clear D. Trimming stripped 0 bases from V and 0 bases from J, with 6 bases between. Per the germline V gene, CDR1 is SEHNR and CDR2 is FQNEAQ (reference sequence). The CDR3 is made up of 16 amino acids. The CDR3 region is CASSLARYSGANVLTF. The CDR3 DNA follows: TGTGCCAGCAGCTTAGCCAGGTACTCTGGGGCCAACGTCCTGACTTTC.

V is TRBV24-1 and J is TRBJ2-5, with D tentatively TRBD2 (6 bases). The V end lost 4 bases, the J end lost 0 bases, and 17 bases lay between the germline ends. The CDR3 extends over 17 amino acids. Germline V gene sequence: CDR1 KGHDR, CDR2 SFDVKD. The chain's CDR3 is CATSDLGGAGNQETQYF. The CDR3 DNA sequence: TGTGCCACCAGTGACCTCGGCGGGGCGGGTAACCAAGAGACCCAGTACTTC.

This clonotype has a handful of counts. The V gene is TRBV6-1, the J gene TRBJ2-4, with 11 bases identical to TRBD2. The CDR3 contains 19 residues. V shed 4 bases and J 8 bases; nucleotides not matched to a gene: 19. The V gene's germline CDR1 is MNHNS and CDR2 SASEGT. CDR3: CASSASRFASGGPGDIQYF. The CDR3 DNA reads TGTGCCAGCAGTGCCTCAAGGTTTGCTAGCGGGGGGCCCGGAGACATTCAGTACTTC.

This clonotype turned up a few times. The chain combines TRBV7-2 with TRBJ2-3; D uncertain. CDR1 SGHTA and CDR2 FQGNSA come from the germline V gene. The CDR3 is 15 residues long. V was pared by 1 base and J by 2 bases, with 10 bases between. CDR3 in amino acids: CASSLGVATTDTQYF. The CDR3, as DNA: TGTGCCAGCAGCTTAGGAGTGGCAACCACAGATACGCAGTATTTT.

The DNA of the CDR3 is TGTGCCAGCAGCGGAGCGGGGGGGCAGGTAGATACGCAGTATTTT. Amino acids: CASSGAGGQVDTQYF. J is TRBJ2-3 and V is TRBV11-2, with 10 nucleotides matching TRBD2. V gave up 5 bases and J gave up 5 bases; unmatched junction bases: 7. Per the germline V gene, CDR1 is SGHAT and CDR2 is FQNNGV. The CDR3 is 15 amino acids.

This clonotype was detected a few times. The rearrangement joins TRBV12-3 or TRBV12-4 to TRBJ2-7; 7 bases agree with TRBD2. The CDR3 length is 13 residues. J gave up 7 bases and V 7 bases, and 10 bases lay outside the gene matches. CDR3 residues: CASTFGGGNEQYF. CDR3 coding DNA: TGTGCCAGCACCTTTGGGGGGGGGAATGAGCAGTACTTC.

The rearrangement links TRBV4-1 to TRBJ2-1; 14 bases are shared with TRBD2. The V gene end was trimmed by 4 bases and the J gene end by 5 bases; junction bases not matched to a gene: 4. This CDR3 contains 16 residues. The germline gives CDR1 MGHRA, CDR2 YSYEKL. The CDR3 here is CASSLLGLAGDNEQFF. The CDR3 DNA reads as TGCGCCAGCAGCCTACTGGGACTAGCGGGGGACAATGAGCAGTTCTTC.

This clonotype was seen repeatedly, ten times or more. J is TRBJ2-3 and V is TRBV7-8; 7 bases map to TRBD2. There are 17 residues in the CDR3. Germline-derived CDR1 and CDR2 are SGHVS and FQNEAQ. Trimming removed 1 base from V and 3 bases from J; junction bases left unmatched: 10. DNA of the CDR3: TGTGCCAGCAGCTTAGAATCCGGGACTATGGTAACAGATACGCAGTATTTT. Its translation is CASSLESGTMVTDTQYF.

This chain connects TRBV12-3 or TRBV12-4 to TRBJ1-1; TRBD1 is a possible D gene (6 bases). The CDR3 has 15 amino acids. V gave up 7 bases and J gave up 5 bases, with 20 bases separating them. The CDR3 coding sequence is TGTGCCAGCAACCTCAGGGGACTTAGGATAACTGAAGCTTTCTTT. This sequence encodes CASNLRGLRITEAFF.

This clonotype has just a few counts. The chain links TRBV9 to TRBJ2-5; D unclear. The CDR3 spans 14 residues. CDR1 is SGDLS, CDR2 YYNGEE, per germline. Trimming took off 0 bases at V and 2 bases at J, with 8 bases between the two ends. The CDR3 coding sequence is TGTGCCAGCAGCGTAGCTCGCGGTCAAGAGACCCAGTACTTC. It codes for CASSVARGQETQYF.

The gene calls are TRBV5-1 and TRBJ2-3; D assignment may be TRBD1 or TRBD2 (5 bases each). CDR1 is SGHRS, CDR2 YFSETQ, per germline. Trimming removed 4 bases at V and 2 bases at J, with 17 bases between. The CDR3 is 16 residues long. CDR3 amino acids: CASSPKSGRITDTQYF. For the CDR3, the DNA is TGCGCCAGCAGCCCAAAATCGGGACGGATCACAGATACGCAGTATTTT.

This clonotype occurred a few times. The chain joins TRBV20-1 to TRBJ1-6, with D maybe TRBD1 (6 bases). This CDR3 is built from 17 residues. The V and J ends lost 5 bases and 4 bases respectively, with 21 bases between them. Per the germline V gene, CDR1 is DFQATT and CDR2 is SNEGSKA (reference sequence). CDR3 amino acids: CSALRGWQSPYNSPLHF. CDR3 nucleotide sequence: TGCAGTGCTCTGAGGGGGTGGCAGTCTCCTTATAATTCACCCCTCCACTTT.

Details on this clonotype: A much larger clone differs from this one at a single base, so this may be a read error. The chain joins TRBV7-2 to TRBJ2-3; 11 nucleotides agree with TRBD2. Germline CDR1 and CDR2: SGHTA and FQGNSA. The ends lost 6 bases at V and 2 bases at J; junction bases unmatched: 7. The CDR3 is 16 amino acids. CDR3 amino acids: CTSSYLAGGPTDTQYF. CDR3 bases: TGTACCAGCAGTTATCTAGCGGGGGGACCCACAGATACGCAGTATTTT.